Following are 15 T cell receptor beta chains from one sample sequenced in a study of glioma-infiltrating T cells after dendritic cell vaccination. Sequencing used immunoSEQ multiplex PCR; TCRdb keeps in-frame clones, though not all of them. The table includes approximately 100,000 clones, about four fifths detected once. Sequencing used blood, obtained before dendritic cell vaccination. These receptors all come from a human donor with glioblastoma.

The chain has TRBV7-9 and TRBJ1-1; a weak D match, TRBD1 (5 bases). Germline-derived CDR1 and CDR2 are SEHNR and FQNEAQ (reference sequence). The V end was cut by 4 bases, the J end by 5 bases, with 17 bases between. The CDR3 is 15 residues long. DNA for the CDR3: TGTGCCAGCAGCTCGACCCCGGGGGTGGCTACTGAAGCTTTCTTT. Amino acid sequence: CASSSTPGVATEAFF.

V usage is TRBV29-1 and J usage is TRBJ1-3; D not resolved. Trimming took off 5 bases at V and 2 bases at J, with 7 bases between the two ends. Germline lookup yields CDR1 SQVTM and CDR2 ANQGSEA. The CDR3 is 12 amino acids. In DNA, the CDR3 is TGCAGCGTTATCGCGACTGGAAACACCATATATTTT. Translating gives CSVIATGNTIYF. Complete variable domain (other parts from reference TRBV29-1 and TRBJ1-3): SAVISQKPSRDICQRGTSLTIQCQVDSQVTMMFWYRQQPGQSLTLIATANQGSEATYESGFVIDKFPISRPNLTFSTLTVSNMSPEDSSIYLCSVIATGNTIYFGEGSWLTVV.

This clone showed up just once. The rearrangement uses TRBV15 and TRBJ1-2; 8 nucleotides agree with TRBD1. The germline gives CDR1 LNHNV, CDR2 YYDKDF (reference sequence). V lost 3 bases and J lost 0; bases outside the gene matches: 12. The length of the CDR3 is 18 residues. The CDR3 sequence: CATSRDDRGLRANYGYTF. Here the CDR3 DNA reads TGTGCCACCAGCAGGGACGACAGGGGTTTGAGAGCTAACTATGGCTACACCTTC. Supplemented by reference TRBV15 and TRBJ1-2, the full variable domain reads DAMVIQNPRYQVTQFGKPVTLSCSQTLNHNVMYWYQQKSSQAPKLLFHYYDKDFNNEADTPDNFQSRRPNTSFCFLDIRSPGLGDTAMYLCATSRDDRGLRANYGYTFGSGTRLTVV.

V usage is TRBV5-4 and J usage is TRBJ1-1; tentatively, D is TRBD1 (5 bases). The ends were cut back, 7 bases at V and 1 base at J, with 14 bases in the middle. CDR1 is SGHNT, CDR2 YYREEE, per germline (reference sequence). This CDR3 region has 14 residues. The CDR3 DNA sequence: TGTGCCAGCGGGACGGGACTCAGGAACACTGAAGCTTTCTTT. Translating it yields CASGTGLRNTEAFF.

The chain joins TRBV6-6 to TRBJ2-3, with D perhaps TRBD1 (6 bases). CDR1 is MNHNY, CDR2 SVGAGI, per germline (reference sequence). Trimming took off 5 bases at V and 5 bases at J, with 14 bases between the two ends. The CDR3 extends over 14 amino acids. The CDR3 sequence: CASSVQGDQDTQYF. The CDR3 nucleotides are TGTGCCAGCAGTGTACAGGGTGATCAAGATACGCAGTATTTT.

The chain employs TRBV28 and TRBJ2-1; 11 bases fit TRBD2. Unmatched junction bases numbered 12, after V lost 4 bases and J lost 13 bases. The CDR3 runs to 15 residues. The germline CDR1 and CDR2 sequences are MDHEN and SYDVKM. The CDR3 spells CASSYSTSGIINQFF. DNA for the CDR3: TGTGCCAGCAGTTACTCGACTAGCGGGATAATAAATCAGTTCTTC.

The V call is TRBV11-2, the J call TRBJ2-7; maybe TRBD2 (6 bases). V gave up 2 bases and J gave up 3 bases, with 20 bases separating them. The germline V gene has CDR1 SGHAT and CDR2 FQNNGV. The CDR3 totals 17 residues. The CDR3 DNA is TGTGCCAGCAGCTTATTGCGCCCGGGACTGTCGCTCTACGAGCAGTACTTC. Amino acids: CASSLLRPGLSLYEQYF.

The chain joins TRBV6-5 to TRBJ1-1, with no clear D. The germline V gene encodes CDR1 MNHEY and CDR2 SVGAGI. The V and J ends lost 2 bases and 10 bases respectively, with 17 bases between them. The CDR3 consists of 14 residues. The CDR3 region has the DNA TGTGCCAGCAGTTACGCTGGGTCCCCTGAGGGAGCTTTCTTT. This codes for CASSYAGSPEGAFF.

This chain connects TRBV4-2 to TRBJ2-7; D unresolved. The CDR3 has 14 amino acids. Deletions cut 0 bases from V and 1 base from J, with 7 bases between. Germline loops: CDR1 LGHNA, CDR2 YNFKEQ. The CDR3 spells CASSQDQVSYEQYF. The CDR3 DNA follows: TGTGCCAGCAGCCAAGATCAGGTTTCCTACGAGCAGTACTTC.

CDR3 region: CAWSVNREETQYF. The CDR3 coding sequence is TGTGCCTGGAGTGTAAACAGAGAAGAGACCCAGTACTTC. The V and J genes are TRBV30 and TRBJ2-5; D remains unclear. The germline CDR1 and CDR2 sequences are GTSNPN and SVGIG (reference sequence). The CDR3 is 13 residues long. Trimming took 0 bases from V and 3 from J, leaving 8 bases between them.

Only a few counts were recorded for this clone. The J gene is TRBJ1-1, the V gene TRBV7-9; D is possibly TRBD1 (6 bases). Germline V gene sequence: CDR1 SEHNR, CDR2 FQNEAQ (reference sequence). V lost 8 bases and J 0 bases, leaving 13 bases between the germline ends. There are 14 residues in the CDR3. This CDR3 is CASAGGRMNTEAFF. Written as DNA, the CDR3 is TGTGCCAGCGCCGGGGGGCGGATGAACACTGAAGCTTTCTTT.

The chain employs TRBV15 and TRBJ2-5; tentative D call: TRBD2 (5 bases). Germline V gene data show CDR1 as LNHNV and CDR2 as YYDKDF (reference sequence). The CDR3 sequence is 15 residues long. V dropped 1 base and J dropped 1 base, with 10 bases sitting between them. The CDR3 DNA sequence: TGTGCCACCAGCAGAGTAAGGCTAGCCCAAGAGACCCAGTACTTC. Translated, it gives CATSRVRLAQETQYF.

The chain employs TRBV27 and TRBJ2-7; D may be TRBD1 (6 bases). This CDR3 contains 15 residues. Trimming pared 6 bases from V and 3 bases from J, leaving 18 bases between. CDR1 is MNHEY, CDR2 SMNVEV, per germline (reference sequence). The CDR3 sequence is CASSKLVAGVYEQYF. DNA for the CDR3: TGTGCCAGCAGCAAACTTGTGGCAGGGGTCTACGAGCAGTACTTC.

The CDR3 DNA is TGCGCCAGCAGCTCCAGCCGACACGGGACAGGGTGGTCGAGCACTGAAGCTTTCTTT. Its translation: CASSSSRHGTGWSSTEAFF. This rearrangement joins TRBV5-1 to TRBJ1-1; 9 nucleotides agree with TRBD1. The CDR3 length is 19 residues. Germline CDR1 SGHRS, CDR2 YFSETQ. The J segment lost 4 bases and the V segment lost 3 bases, leaving 19 bases of the junction unmatched.

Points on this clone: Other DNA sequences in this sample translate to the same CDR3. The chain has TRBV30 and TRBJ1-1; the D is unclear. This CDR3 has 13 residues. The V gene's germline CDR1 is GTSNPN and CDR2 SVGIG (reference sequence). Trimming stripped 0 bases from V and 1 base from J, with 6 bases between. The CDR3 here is CAWSVRQNTEAFF. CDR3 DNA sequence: TGTGCCTGGAGTGTACGACAGAACACTGAAGCTTTCTTT.